The rows below give T cell receptor beta chains drawn from one sample of a study of early T cells in non-severe SARS-CoV-2 infection. TCRdb reprocessed the 5' RACE reads with MiXCR, giving one entry per CDR3 protein. Here the sample spans more than 85,000 distinct CDR3 sequences, over 15% being singletons. Sequenced input: whole blood. These receptors all come from an adult who was a healthcare worker with PCR-confirmed SARS-CoV-2 infection or an uninfected control (not recorded which). Both conserved end residues are part of each CDR3. D genes are given only for firm matches. Size tells how often a clone was seen (once, few, many) or the class of an expanded clone, and some rows leave it out.

clone_size: .
v_call: TRBV2
d_call: .
j_call: TRBJ2-4
cdr3_nt: TGTGCCAGCAGTGACGTAGCGCTAGCCAAAAACATTCAGTACTTC
cdr3_aa: CASSDVALAKNIQYF

clone_size: few
v_call: TRBV10-3
d_call: TRBD1
j_call: TRBJ1-2
cdr3_nt: TGTGCCATCGGAGACAGGGGGTCTTTAAACTATGGCTACACCTTC
cdr3_aa: CAIGDRGSLNYGYTF

clone_size: few
v_call: TRBV20-1
d_call: .
j_call: TRBJ2-5
cdr3_nt: TGCAGTGCTACCCCTACCCAGTACCAAGAGACCCAGTACTTC
cdr3_aa: CSATPTQYQETQYF

clone_size: .
v_call: TRBV12-3/TRBV12-4
d_call: .
j_call: TRBJ1-1
cdr3_nt: TGTGCCAGCAGTCGCTTGGGAGGATGGAACACTGAAGCTTTCTTT
cdr3_aa: CASSRLGGWNTEAFF

clone_size: many
v_call: TRBV7-9
d_call: .
j_call: TRBJ2-3
cdr3_nt: TGTGCCAGCAGCCTCACAGATACGCAGTATTTT
cdr3_aa: CASSLTDTQYF

clone_size: .
v_call: TRBV5-4
d_call: .
j_call: TRBJ2-3
cdr3_nt: TGTGCCAGCAGCTTATTGACAGGGACTACAGATACGCAGTATTTT
cdr3_aa: CASSLLTGTTDTQYF

clone_size: few
v_call: TRBV11-2
d_call: .
j_call: TRBJ2-5
cdr3_nt: TGTGCCAGCAGCCTGGGACCCGAGGACAGCCCCCAGAGAGAGACCCAGTACTTC
cdr3_aa: CASSLGPEDSPQRETQYF

clone_size: many
v_call: TRBV6-1
d_call: .
j_call: TRBJ1-5
cdr3_nt: TGTGCCAGCAGCCCCCCGACAGACAACAATCAGCCCCAGCATTTT
cdr3_aa: CASSPPTDNNQPQHF

clone_size: .
v_call: TRBV10-2
d_call: .
j_call: TRBJ2-1
cdr3_nt: TGCGCCAGCAGGGGGGGACACCTCAATGAGCAGTTCTTC
cdr3_aa: CASRGGHLNEQFF

clone_size: few
v_call: TRBV3-1
d_call: .
j_call: TRBJ2-3
cdr3_nt: TGTGCCAGCAGCCAAGTCCTAGCTAGTCCCGATACGCAGTATTTT
cdr3_aa: CASSQVLASPDTQYF

clone_size: few
v_call: TRBV6-1
d_call: .
j_call: TRBJ2-1
cdr3_nt: TGTGCCAGCAGTGAACACAGGCCCCTCTCCTACAATGAGCAGTTCTTC
cdr3_aa: CASSEHRPLSYNEQFF

clone_size: many
v_call: TRBV7-9
d_call: TRBD1
j_call: TRBJ2-7
cdr3_nt: TGTGCCAGCAGCCCGACGACAGGGTTGTCCTACGAGCAGTACTTC
cdr3_aa: CASSPTTGLSYEQYF

clone_size: many
v_call: TRBV29-1
d_call: TRBD1
j_call: TRBJ2-1
cdr3_nt: TGCAGCGCCGCGACAGGGGGCGACTACAATGAGCAGTTCTTC
cdr3_aa: CSAATGGDYNEQFF

clone_size: few
v_call: TRBV10-3
d_call: .
j_call: TRBJ2-3
cdr3_nt: TGTGCCATCAGTGAGTTCCGGGACATCAGCACAGATACGCAGTATTTT
cdr3_aa: CAISEFRDISTDTQYF

clone_size: few
v_call: TRBV18
d_call: .
j_call: TRBJ2-1
cdr3_nt: TGTGCCAGCTCACCATATGTCCTAGCAACTTCGATGGAGCAGTTCTTC
cdr3_aa: CASSPYVLATSMEQFF

clone_size: few
v_call: TRBV11-2
d_call: .
j_call: TRBJ2-7
cdr3_nt: TGTGCCAGCAGCATCTCAAGCTCCTACGAGCAGTACTTC
cdr3_aa: CASSISSSYEQYF

clone_size: .
v_call: TRBV5-1
d_call: .
j_call: TRBJ2-5
cdr3_nt: TGCGCCAGCAGCTTTCTTACCGCCGATCAAGAGACCCAGTACTTC
cdr3_aa: CASSFLTADQETQYF

clone_size: few
v_call: TRBV29-1
d_call: TRBD2
j_call: TRBJ2-7
cdr3_nt: TGCAGCGCCACGGGGACGACTAGCGGGATCCACGAGCAGTACTTC
cdr3_aa: CSATGTTSGIHEQYF

clone_size: few
v_call: TRBV6-2/TRBV6-3
d_call: .
j_call: TRBJ1-2
cdr3_nt: TGTGCCAGCAGTTACTCGCCAGCCTATGGCTACACCTTC
cdr3_aa: CASSYSPAYGYTF

clone_size: .
v_call: TRBV4-3
d_call: TRBD2
j_call: TRBJ2-6
cdr3_nt: TGCGCCACCTCGCCTAGCGGGATCTCTGGGGCCAACGTCCTGACTTTC
cdr3_aa: CATSPSGISGANVLTF

clone_size: few
v_call: TRBV5-1
d_call: TRBD1
j_call: TRBJ2-7
cdr3_nt: TGCGCCAGCAGCTTAGAAGGGACAGGCAGTACCTACGAGCAGTACTTC
cdr3_aa: CASSLEGTGSTYEQYF

clone_size: .
v_call: TRBV20-1
d_call: TRBD1
j_call: TRBJ2-7
cdr3_nt: TGCAGTGCTCCGGGACAGACCTACGAGCAGTACTTC
cdr3_aa: CSAPGQTYEQYF

clone_size: few
v_call: TRBV19
d_call: .
j_call: TRBJ1-5
cdr3_nt: TGTGCCAGTAGTGTTAACAGGGAATATAGCAATCAGCCCCAGCATTTT
cdr3_aa: CASSVNREYSNQPQHF

clone_size: few
v_call: TRBV29-1
d_call: .
j_call: TRBJ1-1
cdr3_nt: TGCAGCGTTGGAATCCCGGGAGTCCCGTTGGGAGCTTTCTTT
cdr3_aa: CSVGIPGVPLGAFF

clone_size: few
v_call: TRBV7-9
d_call: .
j_call: TRBJ2-7
cdr3_nt: TGTGCCAGCAGTCGTACCCAGGGATTGCAGTACTTC
cdr3_aa: CASSRTQGLQYF

clone_size: .
v_call: TRBV11-2
d_call: TRBD2
j_call: TRBJ2-7
cdr3_nt: TGTGCCAGCAGCTTAGTGGCTAGCGGGATGATCTACGAGCAGTACTTC
cdr3_aa: CASSLVASGMIYEQYF

clone_size: .
v_call: TRBV10-3
d_call: .
j_call: TRBJ2-7
cdr3_nt: TGTGCCATCAGTGTCGGGGGAGACTACGAGCAGTACTTC
cdr3_aa: CAISVGGDYEQYF

clone_size: .
v_call: TRBV3-1
d_call: .
j_call: TRBJ2-6
cdr3_nt: TGTGCCAGCAGCCAAAAGGGGGCCAACGTCCTGACTTTC
cdr3_aa: CASSQKGANVLTF

clone_size: .
v_call: TRBV12-3/TRBV12-4
d_call: .
j_call: TRBJ1-1
cdr3_nt: TGTGCCAGCAGATACTCGGGAGCTGGTGAAGCTTTCTTT
cdr3_aa: CASRYSGAGEAFF

clone_size: .
v_call: TRBV6-2/TRBV6-3
d_call: .
j_call: TRBJ2-2
cdr3_nt: TGTGCCAGCGGGGAGAACACCGGGGAGCTGTTTTTT
cdr3_aa: CASGENTGELFF

clone_size: once
v_call: TRBV27
d_call: .
j_call: TRBJ2-7
cdr3_nt: TGTGCCAGCAGTTTGGGGGTTGGAAACGAGCAGTACTTC
cdr3_aa: CASSLGVGNEQYF

clone_size: few
v_call: TRBV11-2
d_call: .
j_call: TRBJ1-6
cdr3_nt: TGTGCCAGCAGCGCAGAGAGCTCCTATAATTCACCCCTCCACTTT
cdr3_aa: CASSAESSYNSPLHF

clone_size: few
v_call: TRBV4-2
d_call: TRBD2
j_call: TRBJ2-5
cdr3_nt: TGTGCCAGCAGCCTTAGCGGGGGAGTCCAAGAGACCCAGTACTTC
cdr3_aa: CASSLSGGVQETQYF

clone_size: few
v_call: TRBV29-1
d_call: TRBD1
j_call: TRBJ1-1
cdr3_nt: TGCAGCGTTGATTACGGGACAGGGTACACTGAAGCTTTCTTT
cdr3_aa: CSVDYGTGYTEAFF

clone_size: .
v_call: TRBV20-1
d_call: TRBD1
j_call: TRBJ2-4
cdr3_nt: TGCAGTGCTAGAGAACCGGGACAGAAGGTTCAGTACTTC
cdr3_aa: CSAREPGQKVQYF

clone_size: .
v_call: TRBV29-1
d_call: .
j_call: TRBJ2-1
cdr3_nt: TGCAGCGCCCTCTCCTACAATGAGCAGTTCTTC
cdr3_aa: CSALSYNEQFF

clone_size: few
v_call: TRBV30
d_call: .
j_call: TRBJ1-1
cdr3_nt: TGTGCCACCTCCGGGACCCAGAACACTGAAGCTTTCTTT
cdr3_aa: CATSGTQNTEAFF

clone_size: .
v_call: TRBV10-3
d_call: TRBD2
j_call: TRBJ2-5
cdr3_nt: TGTGCCATATGGGGGGGAGATGGAAATCGTGGCGAGACCCAGTACTTC
cdr3_aa: CAIWGGDGNRGETQYF

clone_size: many
v_call: TRBV7-7
d_call: .
j_call: TRBJ2-1
cdr3_nt: TGTGCCAGCAGCTTTGGACAGGGAGGGAGTGAGCAGTTCTTC
cdr3_aa: CASSFGQGGSEQFF

clone_size: few
v_call: TRBV6-5
d_call: TRBD1
j_call: TRBJ1-1
cdr3_nt: TGTGCCAGCAGGCTGGGACAGTCGAACACTGAAGCTTTCTTT
cdr3_aa: CASRLGQSNTEAFF